This T cell receptor (beta chain) was found in a study of technical replicates of blood from a handful of donors. The protocol was immunoSEQ multiplex PCR, while the TCRdb copy is restricted to in-frame clones and leaves out a portion. The sample contains tens of thousands of clones, roughly nine tenths of which appear only once. This clone was counted once. The sample consisted of T cells isolated from PBMCs. The receptor was isolated from a human donor in good health.

DNA of the CDR3: TGTGCCAGCAGTTACTCGAGCACAGGGGTCTACAATGAGCAGTTCTTC. This gives the protein CASSYSSTGVYNEQFF. V usage is TRBV6-5 and J usage is TRBJ2-1; 7 positions match TRBD1. This CDR3 comprises 16 residues. Germline lookup yields CDR1 MNHEY and CDR2 SVGAGI. V was clipped by 0 bases and J by 3 bases; unmatched bases: 5.